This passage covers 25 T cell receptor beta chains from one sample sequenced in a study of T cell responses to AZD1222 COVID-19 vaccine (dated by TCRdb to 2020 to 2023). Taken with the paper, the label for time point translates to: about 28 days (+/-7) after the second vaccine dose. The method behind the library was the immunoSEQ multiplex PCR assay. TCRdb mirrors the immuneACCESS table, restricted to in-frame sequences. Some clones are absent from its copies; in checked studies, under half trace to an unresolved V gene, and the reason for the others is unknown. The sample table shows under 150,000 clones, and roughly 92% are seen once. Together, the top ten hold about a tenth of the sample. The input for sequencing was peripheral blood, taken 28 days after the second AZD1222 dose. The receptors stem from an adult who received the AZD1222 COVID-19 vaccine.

The CDR3 DNA sequence: TGTGCCAGCAGTGACATTGCGGGTTTTCAGCCCCAGCATTTT. Amino acid sequence: CASSDIAGFQPQHF. V gene TRBV6-4 combines with J gene TRBJ1-5; no firm D call. The CDR3 runs 14 residues. The V end was cut by 2 bases, the J end by 6 bases, with 11 bases between. Germline CDR1 and CDR2: MRHNA and SNTAGT.

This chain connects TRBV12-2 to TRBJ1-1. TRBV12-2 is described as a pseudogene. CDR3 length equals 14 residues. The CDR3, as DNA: TGTGCAAGTCGCTTAGGGACCGCGAACACTGAAGCTTTCTTT. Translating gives CASRLGTANTEAFF.

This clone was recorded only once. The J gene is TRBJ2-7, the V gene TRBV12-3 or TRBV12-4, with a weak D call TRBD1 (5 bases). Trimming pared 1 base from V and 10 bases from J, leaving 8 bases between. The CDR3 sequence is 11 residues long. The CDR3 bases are TGTGCCAGCAGTTTAGACAGGCTACAGTACTTC. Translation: CASSLDRLQYF.

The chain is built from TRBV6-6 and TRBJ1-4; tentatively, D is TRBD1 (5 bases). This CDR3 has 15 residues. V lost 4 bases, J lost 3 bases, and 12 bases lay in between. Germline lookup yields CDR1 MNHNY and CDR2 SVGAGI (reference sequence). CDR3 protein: CASSSDLGANEKLFF. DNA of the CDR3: TGTGCCAGCAGTTCCGACCTGGGGGCTAATGAAAAACTGTTTTTT.

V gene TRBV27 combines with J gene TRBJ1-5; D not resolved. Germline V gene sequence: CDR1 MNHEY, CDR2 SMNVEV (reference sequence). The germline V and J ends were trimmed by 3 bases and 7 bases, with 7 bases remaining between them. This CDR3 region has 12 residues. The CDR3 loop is CASSLRGQPQHF. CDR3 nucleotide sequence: TGTGCCAGCAGTTTGCGAGGGCAGCCCCAGCATTTT.

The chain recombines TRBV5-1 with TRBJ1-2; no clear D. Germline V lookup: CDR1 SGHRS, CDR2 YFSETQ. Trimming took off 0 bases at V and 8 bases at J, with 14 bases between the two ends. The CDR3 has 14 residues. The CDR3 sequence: CASSLDIGREGYTF. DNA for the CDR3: TGCGCCAGCAGCTTGGATATAGGCCGGGAAGGCTACACCTTC.

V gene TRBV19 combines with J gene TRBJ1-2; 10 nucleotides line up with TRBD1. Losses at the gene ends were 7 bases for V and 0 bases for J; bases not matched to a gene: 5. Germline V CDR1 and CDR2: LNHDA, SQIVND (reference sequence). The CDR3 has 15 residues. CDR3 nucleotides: TGTGCCAGTAATTCGGACAGGGGGGCTAACTATGGCTACACCTTC. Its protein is CASNSDRGANYGYTF.

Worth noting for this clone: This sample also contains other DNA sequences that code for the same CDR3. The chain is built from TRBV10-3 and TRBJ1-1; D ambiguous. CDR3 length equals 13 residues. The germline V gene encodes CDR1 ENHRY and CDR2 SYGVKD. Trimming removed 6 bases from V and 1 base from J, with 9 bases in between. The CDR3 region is CAISDRGNTEAFF. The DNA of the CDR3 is TGTGCCATCAGCGATCGGGGGAACACTGAAGCTTTCTTT.

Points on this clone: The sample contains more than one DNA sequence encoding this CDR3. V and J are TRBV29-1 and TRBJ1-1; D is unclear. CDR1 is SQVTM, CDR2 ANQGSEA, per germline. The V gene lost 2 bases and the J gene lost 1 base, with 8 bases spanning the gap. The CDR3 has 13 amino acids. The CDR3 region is CSVESPENTEAFF. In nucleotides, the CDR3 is TGCAGCGTTGAAAGCCCAGAGAACACTGAAGCTTTCTTT.

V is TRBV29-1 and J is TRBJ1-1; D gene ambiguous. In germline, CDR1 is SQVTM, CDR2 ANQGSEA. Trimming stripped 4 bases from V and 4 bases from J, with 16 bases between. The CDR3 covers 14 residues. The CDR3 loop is CSVVWAGRGTEAFF. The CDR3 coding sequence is TGCAGCGTTGTATGGGCAGGCCGGGGCACTGAAGCTTTCTTT.

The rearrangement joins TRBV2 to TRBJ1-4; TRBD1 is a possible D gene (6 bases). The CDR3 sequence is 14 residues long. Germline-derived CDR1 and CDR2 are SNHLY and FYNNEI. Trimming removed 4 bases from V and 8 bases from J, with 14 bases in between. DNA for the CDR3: TGTGCCAGCAGTGCGACAGGAGGTCGCGAAAAACTGTTTTTT. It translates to CASSATGGREKLFF.

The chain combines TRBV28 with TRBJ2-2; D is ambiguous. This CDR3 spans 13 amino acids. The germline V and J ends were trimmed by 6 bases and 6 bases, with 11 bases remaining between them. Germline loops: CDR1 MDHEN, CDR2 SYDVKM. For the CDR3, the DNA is TGTGCCAGCAGCCTCCTGGACCCCGGGGAGCTGTTTTTT. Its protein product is CASSLLDPGELFF.

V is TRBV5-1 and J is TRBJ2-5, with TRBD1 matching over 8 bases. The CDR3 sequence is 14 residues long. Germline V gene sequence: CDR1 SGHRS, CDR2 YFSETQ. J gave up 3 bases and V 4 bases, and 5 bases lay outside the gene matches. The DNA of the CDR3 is TGCGCCAGCAGCCCGACAGGGGCAAAAGAGACCCAGTACTTC. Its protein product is CASSPTGAKETQYF.

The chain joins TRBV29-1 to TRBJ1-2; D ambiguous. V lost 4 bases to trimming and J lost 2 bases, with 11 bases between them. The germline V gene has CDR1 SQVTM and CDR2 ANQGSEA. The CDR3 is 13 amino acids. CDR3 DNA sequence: TGCAGCGTTGGCGACGGCTTAAACTATGGCTACACCTTC. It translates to CSVGDGLNYGYTF.

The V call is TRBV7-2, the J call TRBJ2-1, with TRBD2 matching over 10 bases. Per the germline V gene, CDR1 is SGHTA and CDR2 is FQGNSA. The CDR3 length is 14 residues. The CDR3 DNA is TGTACTTCCAGCGGGGGGGCTTATGGTAATGAGCAGTTCTTC. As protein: CTSSGGAYGNEQFF.

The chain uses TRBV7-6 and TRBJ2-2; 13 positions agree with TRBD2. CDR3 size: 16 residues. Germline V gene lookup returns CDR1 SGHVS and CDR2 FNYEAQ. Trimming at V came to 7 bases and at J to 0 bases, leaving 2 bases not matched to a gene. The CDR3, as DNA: TGTGCCAGCAAGGGACTAGCGGGACCGAACACCGGGGAGCTGTTTTTT. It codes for CASKGLAGPNTGELFF. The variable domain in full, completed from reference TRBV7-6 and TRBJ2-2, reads GAGVSQSPRYKVTKRGQDVALRCDPISGHVSLYWYRQALGQGPEFLTYFNYEAQQDKSGLPNDRFSAERPEGSISTLTIQRTEQRDSAMYRCASKGLAGPNTGELFFGEGSRLTVL.

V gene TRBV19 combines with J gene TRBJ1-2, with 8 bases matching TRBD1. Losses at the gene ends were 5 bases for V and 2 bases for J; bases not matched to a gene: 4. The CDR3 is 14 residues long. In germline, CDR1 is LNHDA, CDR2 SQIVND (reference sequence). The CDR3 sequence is CASSGDRPNYGYTF. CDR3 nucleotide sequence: TGTGCCAGTAGTGGGGACAGGCCGAACTATGGCTACACCTTC.

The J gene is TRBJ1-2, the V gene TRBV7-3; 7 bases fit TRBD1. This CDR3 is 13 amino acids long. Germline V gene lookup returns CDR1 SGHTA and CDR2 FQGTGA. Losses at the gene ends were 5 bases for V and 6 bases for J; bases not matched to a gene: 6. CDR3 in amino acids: CASSQQGLDGYTF. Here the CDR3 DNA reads TGTGCCAGCAGCCAACAGGGGTTGGATGGCTACACCTTC.

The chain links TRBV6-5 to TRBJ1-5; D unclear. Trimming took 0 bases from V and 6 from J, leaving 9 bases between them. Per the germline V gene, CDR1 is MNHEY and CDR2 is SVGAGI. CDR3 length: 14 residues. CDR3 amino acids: CASSYSTGVQPQHF. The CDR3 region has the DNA TGTGCCAGCAGTTACTCGACCGGGGTTCAGCCCCAGCATTTT.

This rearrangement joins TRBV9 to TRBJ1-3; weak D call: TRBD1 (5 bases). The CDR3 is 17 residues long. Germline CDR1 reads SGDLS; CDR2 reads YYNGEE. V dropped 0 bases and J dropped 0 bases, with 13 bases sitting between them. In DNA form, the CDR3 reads TGTGCCAGCAGCGTAGGGGCAGGGCTTGGCTCTGGAAACACCATATATTTT. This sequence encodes CASSVGAGLGSGNTIYF.

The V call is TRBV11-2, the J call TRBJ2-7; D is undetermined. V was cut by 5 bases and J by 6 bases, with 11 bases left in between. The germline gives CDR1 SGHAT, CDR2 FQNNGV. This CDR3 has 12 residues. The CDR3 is CASSPGVLEQYF. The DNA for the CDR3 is TGTGCCAGCAGCCCTGGGGTCCTCGAGCAGTACTTC.

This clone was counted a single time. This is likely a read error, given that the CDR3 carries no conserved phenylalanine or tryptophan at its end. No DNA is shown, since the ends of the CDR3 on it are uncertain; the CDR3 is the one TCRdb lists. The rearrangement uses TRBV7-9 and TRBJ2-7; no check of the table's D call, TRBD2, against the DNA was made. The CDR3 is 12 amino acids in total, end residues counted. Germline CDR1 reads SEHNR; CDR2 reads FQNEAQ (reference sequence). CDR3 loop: CASSLGEDGSVL.

Written as DNA, the CDR3 is TGCAGCGCCCGCGGGATTCCTAGGGCGGGCGGCTACACCTTC. This codes for CSARGIPRAGGYTF. The V call is TRBV29-1, the J call TRBJ1-2; no clear D gene. Trimming shortened V by 7 bases and J by 8 bases, and 23 bases separated the two germline ends. Germline-derived CDR1 and CDR2 are SQVTM and ANQGSEA. The CDR3 is 14 amino acids.

The chain's CDR3 is CASSSTGSTEAFF. The CDR3 DNA reads as TGTGCCAGTAGTTCAACCGGGAGCACTGAAGCTTTCTTT. The chain couples TRBV19 to TRBJ1-1; D is unclear. The CDR3 loop spans 13 amino acids. Germline CDR1 LNHDA, CDR2 SQIVND (reference sequence). Trimming took 5 bases from V and 4 from J, leaving 11 bases between them.

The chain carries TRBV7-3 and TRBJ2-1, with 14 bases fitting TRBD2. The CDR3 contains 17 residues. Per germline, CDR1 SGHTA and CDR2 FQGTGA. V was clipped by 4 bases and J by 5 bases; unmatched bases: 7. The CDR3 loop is CASSWTSGGPPHNEQFF. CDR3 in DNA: TGTGCCAGCAGCTGGACTAGCGGGGGGCCCCCCCACAATGAGCAGTTCTTC.